Listed below are T cell receptor beta chains from one sample, sequenced in a study of shared clonotypes between healthy human individuals. Only in-frame clones appear in the TCRdb table, and some are missing; sequencing was by immunoSEQ multiplex PCR. Of approximately 1,000,000 clones detected, roughly 77% appear once; the ten largest clones hold over 0.8%. Sample: memory CD4+ T cells from PBMCs. These receptors were obtained from a man in his late teens or twenties in good health. Some clones in this sample may be carry-over from other donors' samples. Each CDR3 is given with its conserved first and last residue. Fields, in order: clone size, V gene, J gene, D gene, CDR3 DNA, CDR3 protein. D genes are given only for firm matches. Part of the rows lack a size; the others show once, few, many or a class for expanded clones.

NA	TRBV9	TRBJ2-7	NA	TGTGCCAGCAGCGCACCGCAGGGGTACGAGCAGTACTTC	CASSAPQGYEQYF
NA	TRBV6-5	TRBJ1-2	NA	TGTGCCAGCCGAAGTCCAGACCACTATGGCTACACCTTC	CASRSPDHYGYTF
NA	TRBV5-1	TRBJ2-7	NA	TGCGCCAGCAGCTTGTCGGATGGGGGCTACGAGCAGTACTTC	CASSLSDGGYEQYF
NA	TRBV28	TRBJ2-1	NA	TGTGCCAGCAGTTTAAAGGTCCCAGCGTACCTCAATGAGCAGTTCTTC	CASSLKVPAYLNEQFF
few	TRBV27	TRBJ1-1	NA	TGTGCCACCCAGGGGCGGTTGGGCACTGAAGCTTTCTTT	CATQGRLGTEAFF
NA	TRBV29-1	TRBJ2-4	TRBD2	TGCAGCGTTGAGGGGGAGGGGAAGTACTTC	CSVEGEGKYF
NA	TRBV10-1	TRBJ1-5	NA	TGCGCCAGCATATCCTTGGGGCAGCCCCAGCATTTT	CASISLGQPQHF
NA	TRBV30	TRBJ1-5	NA	TGTGCCTGGAGTTATCAGCGTCAGCCCCAGCATTTT	CAWSYQRQPQHF
NA	TRBV7-9	TRBJ2-7	TRBD2	TGTGCCAGCAGCTTGAGTGGACTAGCGGGAGGGGAGGAGCAGTACTTC	CASSLSGLAGGEEQYF
NA	TRBV6-5	TRBJ2-5	TRBD2	TGTGCCAGCAGTTCCGGGGCATCGGGGGGGACCCAGTACTTC	CASSSGASGGTQYF
few	TRBV7-2	TRBJ1-2	NA	TGTGCCAGCAGCTTAACTACAGGGACCGTTGGTGGCTACACCTTC	CASSLTTGTVGGYTF
NA	TRBV28	TRBJ1-1	NA	TGTGCCAGCAGTTCGGACAGTTTAGGGAACACTGAAGCTTTCTTT	CASSSDSLGNTEAFF
NA	TRBV29-1	TRBJ2-3	NA	TGCAGCGTTGTCTACTACCCAGACACAGATACGCAGTATTTT	CSVVYYPDTDTQYF
NA	TRBV18	TRBJ2-7	TRBD1	TGTGCCAGCTCTCCCGGGACAGGGGGTGACTACGAGCAGTACTTC	CASSPGTGGDYEQYF
NA	TRBV28	TRBJ2-5	TRBD2	TGTGCCAGCAGAATGGGGACTAGCGGGAGACTTCTGGAAGAGACCCAGTACTTC	CASRMGTSGRLLEETQYF
many	TRBV12-5	TRBJ2-3	NA	TGTGCTAGTGGTCCACCTGAGGGGACGGATACGCAGTATTTT	CASGPPEGTDTQYF
NA	TRBV4-2	TRBJ1-1	NA	TGTGCCAGCAGCCTAGATAGGGCAGGGTTAACTGAGGCTTTCTTT	CASSLDRAGLTEAFF
NA	TRBV5-1	TRBJ2-7	NA	TGCGCCAGCAGCCGAGCTCGGGCGAGCTCCTACGAGCAGTACTTC	CASSRARASSYEQYF
NA	TRBV27	TRBJ2-7	TRBD1	TGTGCCAGCAGCAAACAGGGGGTGGTCGAGCAGTACTTC	CASSKQGVVEQYF
NA	TRBV7-3	TRBJ2-3	NA	TGTGCCAGCAGCTCCCTCCACCTTAATACGCAGTATTTT	CASSSLHLNTQYF
NA	TRBV5-1	TRBJ1-1	NA	TGCGCCAGCAGCTTGGACGGCATGAACACTGAAGCTTTCTTT	CASSLDGMNTEAFF
once	TRBV5-6	TRBJ2-7	NA	TGTGCCAGCAGCTTGGGCGAGCGGACTATCGAGCAGTACTTC	CASSLGERTIEQYF
NA	TRBV7-3	TRBJ2-3	NA	TGTGCCAGCAGCTTAAGTGCCTATTCCCGCACAGATACGCAGTATTTT	CASSLSAYSRTDTQYF
NA	TRBV28	TRBJ2-7	NA	TGTGCCAGCAGTCCGCCCTACCGGGTAGGGGTACGTTACGAGCAGTACTTC	CASSPPYRVGVRYEQYF
NA	TRBV2	TRBJ1-2	NA	TGTGCCACCGGGGAGGCCCCTAACTATGGCTACACCTTC	CATGEAPNYGYTF
NA	TRBV6-1	TRBJ1-1	NA	TGTGCCAGCAGTGTCAGATCTGGACTGCCCCGTGAAGCTTTCTTT	CASSVRSGLPREAFF
NA	TRBV6-6	TRBJ2-1	NA	TGTGCCAGCAGTTTAGCGCGGGCCGCCTACAATGAGCAGTTCTTC	CASSLARAAYNEQFF
few	TRBV5-4	TRBJ2-3	TRBD2	TGTGCCAGCAGCTTGGGTGGGAGGGTCACAGATACGCAGTATTTT	CASSLGGRVTDTQYF
NA	TRBV7-2	TRBJ1-2	TRBD1	TGTGCCAGCAGCTTCACCGGGACAGGGGCCCAAGGAGGCTACACCTTC	CASSFTGTGAQGGYTF
NA	TRBV7-2	TRBJ2-7	NA	TGTGCCAGCAGCAAACCGGGGGCCTACGAGCAGTACTTC	CASSKPGAYEQYF
NA	TRBV5-4	TRBJ2-3	NA	TGTGCCAGCGCCCCCCCTTGGGCCCGCGGGACAGATACGCAGTATTTT	CASAPPWARGTDTQYF
NA	TRBV28	TRBJ2-5	NA	TGTGCCAGCAGTTTACCCAGGGGGGGGGTAGAGACCCAGTACTTC	CASSLPRGGVETQYF
NA	TRBV5-4	TRBJ2-2	TRBD2	TGTGCCAGCAGCTTCGGCGGGAGAAGAACCGGGGAGCTGTTTTTT	CASSFGGRRTGELFF
NA	TRBV2	TRBJ1-2	TRBD1	TGTGCCAGCAGGGGACAGGTGGGCTATGGCTACACCTTC	CASRGQVGYGYTF
NA	TRBV4-3	TRBJ1-2	TRBD1	TGCGCCAGCAGCCAAGACATCTACAGGGGACTGGAGAATGGCTACACCTTC	CASSQDIYRGLENGYTF
NA	TRBV18	TRBJ1-2	NA	TGTGCCAGCTCAGCGACGGCTGTAGATGAGGGCTACACCTTC	CASSATAVDEGYTF
NA	TRBV5-1	TRBJ2-3	TRBD1	TGCGCCAGCAGCTTGTCCGGGACAGGGACAGATACGCAGTATTTT	CASSLSGTGTDTQYF
NA	TRBV5-1	TRBJ2-5	TRBD2	TGCGCCAGCAGCCCGGAGGGTAGCGGGAGCGTTGAGACCCAGTACTTC	CASSPEGSGSVETQYF
few	TRBV27	TRBJ2-6	NA	TGTGCCAGCAGTTTGAGAACTTCCTCTGGGGCCAACGTCCTGACTTTC	CASSLRTSSGANVLTF
NA	TRBV7-4	TRBJ1-2	NA	TGTGCCAGCAGCTTATCCGGCTATGGCTACACCTTC	CASSLSGYGYTF
NA	TRBV5-1	TRBJ2-2	NA	TGCGCCAGCAGCTGGGCGGCTAGCACTTCGAACACCGGGGAGCTGTTTTTT	CASSWAASTSNTGELFF
NA	TRBV4-2	TRBJ1-5	NA	TGTGCCAGCAGCCACCAAAATAGCAATCAGCCCCAGCATTTT	CASSHQNSNQPQHF
NA	TRBV5-1	TRBJ1-3	NA	TGCGCCAGCAGCTTGGGGGTGTTCTCTGGAAACACCATATATTTT	CASSLGVFSGNTIYF
few	TRBV20-1	TRBJ2-5	NA	TGCAGTGCTAGTCAGGCAGAGACCCAGTACTTC	CSASQAETQYF
NA	TRBV11-1	TRBJ1-1	NA	TGTGCCAGCAGCTTCGAGGGTTTGAACACTGAAGCTTTCTTT	CASSFEGLNTEAFF
NA	TRBV29-1	TRBJ2-3	NA	TGCAGCGCCCTCCATGGCGCAGATACGCAGTATTTT	CSALHGADTQYF